One TCR beta chain is described in this entry. Original data processing: Reference gene primer amplification gave nucleated cell count estimates. Clones were read by immunoSEQ multiplex PCR, and TCRdb kept only the in-frame ones, dropping some. The V and J calls and clone size are taken from that table; D and trimming were inferred from the DNA. The sample consists of some 160,000 clones, around 83% of them appearing once. The sample originates from a study of blood T cell repertoires in COVID-19. Study-wide background: Specimens from acute and convalescent COVID-19 originated in the United States, Italy and Spain. Sources were T cells, B-cell-depleted T cells, or PBMCs; the material itself was cDNA or gDNA.

This CDR3 has 16 residues. The V gene's germline CDR1 is MGHRA and CDR2 YSYEKL. The V segment lost 4 bases and the J segment 6 bases; nucleotides outside the gene matches: 9. This sequence originates from a human donor in a cohort sampled during active COVID-19. This sequence joins TRBV4-1 and TRBJ1-6; 7 nucleotides line up with TRBD1. Sequenced: peripheral blood. CDR3 in DNA: TGCGCCAGCAGCCGTCAACCGGGACAGAGTAATTCACCCCTCCACTTT. Amino acids: CASSRQPGQSNSPLHF.